This T cell receptor (beta chain) was identified during a study of memory CD4+ T cells and cytomegalovirus serostatus (dated by TCRdb to about 2019). Looking at the study overall: The roughly 33 healthy Belgian adults in the cohort included 9 who were CMV seropositive and around 25 who were CMV seronegative. To replicate a published TCR-based CMV serostatus classifier, the study sequenced CD4+ memory TCRbeta repertoires from a Belgian cohort whose cytomegalovirus serostatus was known.

The Quick-DNA Microprep Kit was used to extract genomic DNA from the sorted cells. TCRbeta DNA was amplified with the immunoSEQ hsTCRbeta kit following the manufacturer's protocol. An Illumina MiSeq instrument was used to sequence the TCRbeta libraries. On the authors' methods: Removing out-of-frame sequences left approximately 2,400,000 distinct TCRbeta sequences, an average of approximately 61,000 per individual. Each individual was scored using the number of some 150 previously reported CMV-associated TCRbeta sequences that the individual carried and the total number of productive distinct TCRbeta sequences. A beta-binomial model was reimplemented in Python, and scikit-learn random forests with default parameters were trained on data from the US cohort. On the Belgian cohort, classifier performance was reported as the median AUC, along with percentile confidence intervals, across 10,000 bootstrap iterations. As stored in TCRdb, this immuneACCESS dataset retains in-frame rearrangements with V and J assigned. A fraction of the clones does not appear; measured against another copy, unresolved V genes explain less than half of the discrepancy, and the remainder lacks a known reason. D and trimming come from the DNA, and the V and J calls and clone size come from that table. The sample has about 62,000 clones on record, more than 75% of them singletons. The ten biggest clones cover 4% to 5.5% of the sample.

Between the V and J ends, shortened by 5 bases and 2 bases respectively, the junction contains 15 bases. CDR1 SGHAT and CDR2 FQNNGV were looked up in the germline V gene. Including the terminal cysteine and phenylalanine, the CDR3 comprises 15 residues. The entry retains the CDR3 DNA only, 45 bases that are in frame from base 1. Points the paper makes about the study in general: Only CD4+CD45RO+ memory cells were sequenced, unlike the original study, which covered naive and memory CD4+ and CD8+ populations. The results were interpreted as suggesting that the CMV-associated TCR signature is largely present in the CD4+ memory repertoire. For predicting CMV serostatus, the median bootstrapped AUC was 0.95 using the original framework and roughly 0.91 using a US-trained random forest. On the Belgian cohort, the classifier based on the original framework reached a median bootstrapped AUC of 0.95, with a 95% CI of 0.76-1.00. Among the 160 or so previously reported CMV-associated TCRbeta sequences, some 70 showed up in the CD4+ memory repertoires, with each one found in between one and five individuals.

Concerning this clone: The antigen this receptor binds is unknown. Per-base quality was not reported, and no clone a single base away is much larger than it.

Single viable CD3+CD4+CD8-CD45RO+ cells were sorted as memory CD4+ T cells on a FACSAria II. To determine CMV serostatus, a Roche Elecsys assay was used that detects serum IgG against CMV pp150, pp28, p38 and p52. Once the samples were thawed, total CD4+ T cells were enriched through positive selection using CD4 magnetic microbeads. Samples originated from another study that specifically interrogated the CD4+ T cell memory repertoire. Peripheral blood mononuclear cells were isolated and cryopreserved according to standard operating procedures, and serum was stored at -80 degrees C. The staining used CD3-PerCP (BW264/56), CD4-APC (RPA-T4), CD45RO-PE (UCHT1) and CD8-Pacific Orange (3B5) antibodies, and Sytox blue was used to exclude non-viable cells.

The chain employs TRBV11-2 and TRBJ2-5, with the D segment possibly TRBD1 or TRBD2, each aligning over 5 bases. The TCR comes from an adult in good health and CMV-seropositive. Sequencing was performed on memory CD4+ T cells from blood. This receptor has the CDR3 CASSQQPGPQETQYF. The sequenced DNA is TGTGCCAGCAGCCAACAGCCGGGACCTCAAGAGACCCAGTACTTC. The CDR3 plus the reference TRBV11-2 and TRBJ2-5 genes for the other parts give the full variable domain: EAGVAQSPRYKIIEKRQSVAFWCNPISGHATLYWYQQILGQGPKLLIQFQNNGVVDDSQLPKDRFSAERLKGVDSTLKIQPAKLEDSAVYLCASSQQPGPQETQYFGPGTRLLVL.